The present T cell receptor (beta chain) was sequenced within a study of OX40 agonist ivuxolimab in advanced cancers. Across the study: Patients were dosed with the agonistic anti-OX40 (CD134) antibody ivuxolimab. Every patient in dose escalation had hepatocellular carcinoma, melanoma, renal cell or head and neck cancer. Antecedent anti-PD-1, anti-PD-L1 or anti-CTLA-4 therapy was permissible, with about 40% having received some.

Clones were read by immunoSEQ multiplex PCR, and TCRdb kept only the in-frame ones, dropping some. The sample includes tens of thousands of clones, about 86% of them seen just once. CDR3 length equals 14 residues. CDR1 is GTSNPN and CDR2 is SVGIG in the germline V gene (reference sequence). The TCR was taken from an adult with an advanced solid tumor such as melanoma, head and neck, liver or kidney cancer. The input for sequencing was CD4+ or CD8+ T cells sorted from blood, taken in a trial of the OX40 agonist ivuxolimab. This sequence joins TRBV30 and TRBJ1-1, with 9 bases that match TRBD1. For the CDR3, the DNA is TGTGCTGAACAGGGGGCAGGTCATAGCACTGAAGCTTTCTTT. It translates to CAEQGAGHSTEAFF.